Presented here are 28 T cell receptor beta chains from one specimen sequenced in a study of CD8 T cells in Susac syndrome. RNA, at roughly 0.45 to 1 ug, was reverse transcribed with random hexamers. One entry per CDR3 protein, called by TCRdb with MiXCR from the immunoSEQ multiplex PCR reads. Of about 180,000 distinct CDR3 sequences detected, roughly 92% appear once; the ten largest clones hold 0.12%. Material: CD4+ T cells from PBMCs. The source is a human donor with Susac syndrome.

In its sample, this clonotype was seen once. The chain has TRBV3-1 and TRBJ1-2; TRBD1 agrees at 11 bases. Unmatched junction bases numbered 8, after V lost 4 bases and J lost 7 bases. Germline V lookup: CDR1 LGHDT, CDR2 YNNKEL (reference sequence). The CDR3 sequence is 15 residues long. CDR3 loop: CASSLDRGQVGGYTF. The CDR3 nucleotides read TGTGCCAGCAGCCTGGACAGGGGGCAAGTTGGTGGCTACACCTTC.

This chain joins TRBV30 and TRBJ2-3; TRBD2 agrees at 7 bases. The junction had 5 bases not matched to a gene; V was cut back by 0 bases and J by 2 bases. The CDR3 has 15 amino acids. Germline assignment: CDR1 GTSNPN and CDR2 SVGIG (reference sequence). The chain's CDR3 is CAWSVRDYFTDTQYF. CDR3 sequence (DNA): TGTGCCTGGAGTGTACGGGACTACTTCACAGATACGCAGTATTTT.

The V call is TRBV7-2, the J call TRBJ2-5; 8 bases fit TRBD2. CDR1 and CDR2 from the germline V gene are SGHTA and FQGNSA. The length of the CDR3 is 15 residues. J was trimmed by 5 bases and V by 2 bases; bases with no gene match: 7. CDR3 nucleotides: TGTGCCAGCAGCTTATCAACGGGGGGGCTGGAGACCCAGTACTTC. Translating it yields CASSLSTGGLETQYF.

The chain employs TRBV10-3 and TRBJ2-5; TRBD2 might be the D (6 bases). Trimming shortened V by 0 bases and J by 4 bases, and 9 bases separated the two germline ends. The germline V gene has CDR1 ENHRY and CDR2 SYGVKD. The CDR3 runs 14 residues. The DNA for the CDR3 is TGTGCCATCAGTGAGTCCCACGGGGGAGAGACCCAGTACTTC. Protein product: CAISESHGGETQYF.

The chain has TRBV4-2 and TRBJ2-3, with a weak D call TRBD1 (6 bases). The germline V gene encodes CDR1 LGHNA and CDR2 YNFKEQ. Trimming cost V 0 bases and J 5 bases, with 12 bases left between them. The CDR3 has 15 residues. Here the CDR3 reads CASSQDPSGVDTQYF. The CDR3 DNA reads TGTGCCAGCAGCCAAGACCCCTCAGGGGTAGATACGCAGTATTTT.

Here the CDR3 reads CSAPVRERGLLSYEQYF. For the CDR3, the DNA is TGCAGTGCTCCAGTTCGGGAGCGGGGACTACTCTCCTACGAGCAGTACTTC. The chain carries TRBV20-1 and TRBJ2-7; 7 bases line up with TRBD2. J was trimmed by 0 bases and V by 5 bases; bases with no gene match: 16. This CDR3 is 17 amino acids long. Germline CDR1 is DFQATT and CDR2 is SNEGSKA (reference sequence).

The CDR3 sequence is CASSLGGFGANVLTF. The CDR3 region has the DNA TGTGCCAGCAGCCTAGGGGGGTTTGGGGCCAACGTCCTGACTTTC. V gene TRBV7-7 combines with J gene TRBJ2-6, with D perhaps assigned TRBD1 or TRBD2 (6 bases each). There are 15 residues in the CDR3. The V end was cut by 5 bases, the J end by 3 bases, with 11 bases between. Germline CDR1 and CDR2: SSHAT and FNYEAQ (reference sequence).

V usage is TRBV29-1 and J usage is TRBJ2-7, with 9 bases that match TRBD1. Per the germline V gene, CDR1 is SQVTM and CDR2 is ANQGSEA. The junction had 5 bases not matched to a gene; V was cut back by 8 bases and J by 3 bases. This CDR3 comprises 12 residues. The CDR3 coding sequence is TGCAGCATACAGGGGGCTAACTACGAGCAGTACTTC. Translating gives CSIQGANYEQYF.

The gene calls are TRBV2 and TRBJ2-1, with 8 bases matching TRBD1. This CDR3 comprises 17 residues. Per germline, CDR1 SNHLY and CDR2 FYNNEI. V dropped 6 bases and J dropped 7; count of bases not matched to a gene: 17. The CDR3 loop reads CASRERDRTPRGNEQFF. The CDR3 DNA sequence: TGTGCCAGCAGGGAAAGGGACAGGACCCCCCGGGGTAATGAGCAGTTCTTC.

The rearrangement uses TRBV20-1 and TRBJ2-3, with D tentatively TRBD2 (6 bases). Trimming took off 6 bases at V and 3 bases at J, with 16 bases between the two ends. This CDR3 is built from 14 residues. CDR1 is DFQATT, CDR2 SNEGSKA, per germline (reference sequence). CDR3 DNA: TGCAGTGCGGCGCCGGGACTGAATACAGATACGCAGTATTTT. It yields the protein CSAAPGLNTDTQYF.

This clonotype has only one observation. The chain joins TRBV4-3 to TRBJ1-6, with a possible D match to TRBD1 (5 bases). V was shortened by 1 base and J by 9 bases, with 13 bases between the two germline ends. Per the germline V gene, CDR1 is LGHNA and CDR2 is YSLEER. This CDR3 spans 15 amino acids. The CDR3 loop reads CASSQGLAGGSPLHF. The CDR3 DNA reads TGCGCCAGCAGCCAAGGTTTGGCGGGGGGTTCACCCCTCCACTTT.

The rearrangement links TRBV6-5 to TRBJ1-2; D is unresolved. V dropped 5 bases and J dropped 2 bases, with 6 bases sitting between them. The CDR3 runs 12 residues. Germline values: CDR1 MNHEY, CDR2 SVGAGI. The CDR3 spells CASSHQNYGYTF. CDR3 nucleotide sequence: TGTGCCAGCAGTCACCAAAACTATGGCTACACCTTC.

This chain links TRBV7-6 with TRBJ2-7; 10 nucleotides line up with TRBD1. The length of the CDR3 is 17 residues. Germline V gene sequence: CDR1 SGHVS, CDR2 FNYEAQ. Germline trimming cut 4 bases from V and 0 bases from J; bases unmatched to any gene: 9. CDR3 residues: CASSWDRGRSSSYEQYF. CDR3 DNA: TGTGCCAGCAGCTGGGACAGGGGCCGCTCTTCCTCCTACGAGCAGTACTTC.

This chain connects TRBV25-1 to TRBJ2-7; possibly TRBD2 for D (6 bases). Trimming cost V 4 bases and J 5 bases, with 12 bases left between them. CDR3 length: 13 amino acids. Germline CDR1 and CDR2: MGHDK and SYGVNS. The CDR3 DNA reads TGTGCCAGCAGTGCCGCGGGGCTCAACGAGCAGTACTTC. This encodes CASSAAGLNEQYF.

This clonotype has just one count. This chain connects TRBV18 to TRBJ1-2; D may be TRBD1 (5 bases). The germline V and J ends were trimmed by 3 bases and 5 bases, with 13 bases remaining between them. CDR3 size: 14 residues. Per germline, CDR1 KGHSH and CDR2 LQKENI. The CDR3: CASSPYGTDYGYTF. CDR3 in DNA: TGTGCCAGCTCACCCTACGGGACCGATTATGGCTACACCTTC.

The J gene is TRBJ1-2, the V gene TRBV29-1; a weak D match, TRBD1 (5 bases). V was shortened by 5 bases and J by 8 bases, with 12 bases between the two germline ends. There are 11 residues in the CDR3. Germline lookup yields CDR1 SQVTM and CDR2 ANQGSEA. This CDR3 reads CSVNNGGGYTF. Here the CDR3 DNA reads TGCAGCGTTAATAATGGGGGGGGCTACACCTTC.

The DNA of the CDR3 is TGTGCCAGCAGCCAGGAGTTCATGAACACTGAAGCTTTCTTT. Encoded protein: CASSQEFMNTEAFF. The V gene is TRBV4-2, the J gene TRBJ1-1, with D uncertain. CDR3 length: 14 amino acids. Trimming took off 3 bases at V and 0 bases at J, with 8 bases between the two ends. CDR1 is LGHNA, CDR2 YNFKEQ, per germline.

This chain links TRBV20-1 with TRBJ1-5; 8 bases are shared with TRBD1. The CDR3 contains 13 residues. In germline, CDR1 is DFQATT, CDR2 SNEGSKA (reference sequence). Trimming took 6 bases from V and 4 from J; bases not matched to a gene: 5. The CDR3 DNA follows: TGCAGTGCCAACGGACAGGGTAATCAGCCCCAGCATTTT. Its protein is CSANGQGNQPQHF.

The genes are TRBV6-5 and TRBJ2-6; a weak D match, TRBD2 (6 bases). CDR3 length: 18 residues. The germline gives CDR1 MNHEY, CDR2 SVGAGI. V was cut by 0 bases and J by 0 bases, with 12 bases left in between. Written as DNA, the CDR3 is TGTGCCAGCAGTTACTCTTGGCGGGGAGGCTCTGGGGCCAACGTCCTGACTTTC. Translating gives CASSYSWRGGSGANVLTF.

V usage is TRBV11-2 and J usage is TRBJ2-1; 9 bases are shared with TRBD1. The ends lost 4 bases at V and 5 bases at J; junction bases unmatched: 9. This CDR3 has 16 amino acids. From germline, CDR1 is SGHAT and CDR2 FQNNGV. The CDR3 loop reads CASSSNRGRRHNEQFF. DNA for the CDR3: TGTGCCAGCAGCTCAAACAGGGGGCGGAGGCACAATGAGCAGTTCTTC.

This chain connects TRBV7-8 to TRBJ1-5; perhaps TRBD1 as D (5 bases). Per germline, CDR1 SGHVS and CDR2 FQNEAQ. Trimming removed 4 bases at V and 7 bases at J, with 20 bases between. The CDR3 covers 16 residues. This CDR3 is CASSYLGRGTEQPQHF. The CDR3, as DNA: TGTGCCAGCAGCTACCTAGGGAGGGGTACAGAGCAGCCCCAGCATTTT. The full variable domain, in which reference TRBV7-8 and TRBJ1-5 provide the parts outside the CDR3, is GAGVSQSPRYKVAKRGQDVALRCDPISGHVSLFWYQQALGQGPEFLTYFQNEAQLDKSGLPSDRFFAERPEGSVSTLKIQRTQQEDSAVYLCASSYLGRGTEQPQHFGDGTRLSIL.

The chain links TRBV13 to TRBJ1-6; D is unresolved. Germline CDR1 is PRHDT and CDR2 is FYEKMQ (reference sequence). Deletions cut 4 bases from V and 2 bases from J, with 3 bases between. The CDR3 extends over 13 amino acids. CDR3 coding DNA: TGTGCCAGCAGCTCAACCTATAATTCACCCCTCCACTTT. Translated: CASSSTYNSPLHF.

This rearrangement joins TRBV5-1 to TRBJ2-5, with 9 positions matching TRBD2. V shed 4 bases, J shed 4 bases, and the junction held 5 bases outside the gene matches. Germline CDR1 is SGHRS and CDR2 is YFSETQ. The CDR3 covers 14 residues. The chain's CDR3 is CASSPAGGRETQYF. The CDR3 DNA is TGCGCCAGCAGCCCCGCGGGGGGGCGAGAGACCCAGTACTTC.

The chain combines TRBV7-8 with TRBJ1-2; D gene uncertain. CDR3 size: 13 residues. CDR1 is SGHVS, CDR2 FQNEAQ, per germline. V gave up 0 bases and J gave up 4 bases, with 6 bases separating them. The CDR3 coding sequence is TGTGCCAGCAGCTTAGCCTCGATCTATGGCTACACCTTC. Amino acids: CASSLASIYGYTF.

The chain is built from TRBV4-2 and TRBJ2-5; 11 positions match TRBD1. This CDR3 region has 16 residues. With V trimmed by 2 bases and J by 3 bases, 5 bases remained unmatched. Germline V CDR1 and CDR2: LGHNA, YNFKEQ. This CDR3 is CASSQWTGGSEETQYF. CDR3 sequence (DNA): TGTGCCAGCAGCCAATGGACAGGGGGCTCGGAAGAGACCCAGTACTTC.

The gene calls are TRBV7-9 and TRBJ1-1; TRBD1 matches 7 bases. CDR1 is SEHNR, CDR2 FQNEAQ, per germline (reference sequence). V shed 3 bases, J shed 5 bases, and the junction held 3 bases outside the gene matches. The CDR3 is made up of 13 amino acids. The CDR3: CASSFGQVTEAFF. In DNA form, the CDR3 reads TGTGCCAGCAGCTTCGGACAGGTTACTGAAGCTTTCTTT.

The rearrangement links TRBV12-3 or TRBV12-4 to TRBJ1-2; no clear D gene. The CDR3 length is 13 residues. V lost 6 bases to trimming and J lost 6 bases, with 14 bases between them. CDR3 residues: CASSLRKPNGYTF. The CDR3 DNA reads TGTGCCAGCAGCCTCAGGAAACCCAATGGCTACACCTTC.

The chain is built from TRBV29-1 and TRBJ2-7, with a tentative D call TRBD2 (6 bases). This CDR3 comprises 13 residues. Germline CDR1 and CDR2: SQVTM and ANQGSEA. The V end was cut by 6 bases, the J end by 2 bases, with 14 bases between. The CDR3 nucleotides read TGCAGCGTCAGGAGGGACGACCCCTACGAGCAGTACTTC. Amino acid sequence: CSVRRDDPYEQYF.